These T cell receptor beta chains were read from a single sample in a study of metastatic and nonmetastatic thyroid tumors. TCRdb re-called the PCR reads via MiXCR. The table has about 14,000 clones, about 30% seen once; the top ten hold about a quarter. Sequencing used tumor tissue. These TCRs come from a female donor with papillary thyroid cancer or a benign thyroid nodule (not recorded which). Some clones in this sample may be carry-over from other donors' samples. The CDR3 runs from the conserved cysteine through the conserved F or W. A D gene is named only where the DNA matches it firmly. Clone size is stated in some rows and not others, as once, few, many or a class when expanded.

length	size	J	D	V	CDR3	DNA
18	NA	TRBJ2-3	TRBD2	TRBV6-5	CASSYSRREGRGTDTQYF	TGTGCCAGCAGTTACTCGAGGCGGGAGGGCCGAGGCACAGATACGCAGTATTTT
13	medium-sized	TRBJ2-6	NA	TRBV11-2	CASSLGQTDVLTF	TGTGCCAGCAGCTTAGGCCAAACAGACGTCCTGACTTTC
13	NA	TRBJ1-2	NA	TRBV7-2	CASSPPGSVGYTF	TGTGCCAGCAGCCCACCCGGGTCGGTGGGCTACACCTTC
12	NA	TRBJ2-7	NA	TRBV20-1	CSAISRYYEQYF	TGCAGTGCGATAAGCCGATACTACGAGCAGTACTTC
14	NA	TRBJ1-1	TRBD1	TRBV20-1	CSAPNRGRNIEAFF	TGCAGTGCTCCTAACAGGGGGCGGAACATTGAAGCTTTCTTT
16	few	TRBJ2-7	TRBD1	TRBV6-1	CASSDSGQGFTYEQYF	TGTGCCAGCAGTGACTCCGGACAGGGGTTTACCTACGAGCAGTACTTC
16	many	TRBJ2-1	TRBD2	TRBV7-9	CASSGVGGGSYNEQFF	TGTGCCAGCAGCGGGGTAGGCGGGGGATCCTACAATGAGCAGTTCTTC
12	many	TRBJ2-1	NA	TRBV29-1	CSVGGVSNEQFF	TGCAGCGTTGGAGGGGTTAGCAATGAGCAGTTCTTC
16	once	TRBJ2-6	NA	TRBV11-1	CASSFRGISGANVLTF	TGTGCCAGCAGCTTTCGGGGAATCTCTGGGGCCAACGTCCTGACTTTC
18	many	TRBJ2-3	TRBD2	TRBV15	CATSRDTLAGAEADTQYF	TGTGCCACCAGCAGAGATACCCTAGCGGGAGCCGAGGCGGATACGCAGTATTTT
13	many	TRBJ1-2	NA	TRBV28	CASSLRTNYGYTF	TGTGCCAGCAGTTTGCGGACTAACTATGGCTACACCTTC
16	many	TRBJ2-1	TRBD1	TRBV11-3	CASSIGTRGPYNEQFF	TGTGCCAGCAGCATAGGGACCAGGGGGCCCTACAATGAGCAGTTCTTC
15	NA	TRBJ2-5	NA	TRBV5-8	CASSSGDTYQETQYF	TGTGCCAGCAGCTCTGGGGACACTTACCAAGAGACCCAGTACTTC
15	medium-sized	TRBJ2-7	NA	TRBV20-1	CSAPASRGPSYEQYF	TGCAGTGCTCCTGCGTCTAGGGGTCCTTCCTACGAGCAGTACTTC
16	many	TRBJ2-3	TRBD2	TRBV7-6	CASSSIGLAGTDTQYF	TGTGCCAGCAGCTCCATCGGACTAGCAGGCACAGATACGCAGTATTTT
15	many	TRBJ2-5	TRBD2	TRBV20-1	CSAQRGTSEWETQYF	TGCAGTGCTCAGCGGGGGACTAGCGAGTGGGAGACCCAGTACTTC
15	few	TRBJ2-7	NA	TRBV6-1	CASSESAGATYEQYF	TGTGCCAGCAGTGAAAGCGCGGGGGCGACCTACGAGCAGTACTTC
16	few	TRBJ2-7	TRBD1	TRBV27	CASSSRDRGVISEQYF	TGTGCCAGCAGCTCCCGGGACAGGGGCGTCATTAGCGAGCAGTACTTC
15	NA	TRBJ1-3	NA	TRBV11-2	CASSGGGAAGNTIYF	TGTGCCAGCAGCGGAGGTGGGGCAGCTGGAAACACCATATATTTT
14	many	TRBJ1-3	NA	TRBV7-9	CASSFGGPGNTIYF	TGTGCCAGCAGCTTTGGGGGTCCTGGAAACACCATATATTTT
12	NA	TRBJ2-7	NA	TRBV18	CASSIQGYEQYF	TGTGCCAGCTCAATTCAGGGTTACGAGCAGTACTTC